This is a list of T cell receptor beta chains from one sample in a study of blood T cell repertoires in COVID-19. TCRdb's table, derived via immunoSEQ multiplex PCR, lists solely in-frame clones and lacks some. The sample carries about 250,000 clones, 80% to 85% recorded once. Sequenced material: PBMCs or T cells enriched from blood (not recorded which). The receptors derive from a middle-aged man who had been exposed to COVID-19. Both conserved end residues are part of each CDR3. Each record gives: CDR3 protein, CDR3 DNA, V gene, J gene, clone size, D gene. D genes are given only for firm matches. Clone sizes are given selectively: once, few, many, or a class where the clone is expanded.

CASSAYRVGNTEAFF,TGTGCCAGCAGCGCCTACAGGGTGGGAAACACTGAAGCTTTCTTT,TRBV9,TRBJ1-1,-,-
CASSPVSGANVLTF,TGTGCCAGCAGCCCAGTCTCTGGGGCCAACGTCCTGACTTTC,TRBV7-3,TRBJ2-6,-,-
CASSILAGGNRMYTGELFF,TGTGCCAGTAGTATCTTAGCGGGAGGGAACCGGATGTACACCGGGGAGCTGTTTTTT,TRBV19,TRBJ2-2,-,TRBD2
CASSSEVGIQYF,TGTGCCAGTAGTTCCGAGGTCGGCATTCAGTACTTC,TRBV19,TRBJ2-4,-,-
CSADPGLKNIQYF,TGCAGCGCTGACCCGGGTCTCAAAAACATTCAGTACTTC,TRBV29-1,TRBJ2-4,once,-
CASSYGQGKLASLSPLHF,TGTGCCAGCAGTTACGGACAGGGGAAGCTTGCCTCCCTTTCACCCCTCCACTTT,TRBV27,TRBJ1-6,-,TRBD1
CASSPPGQISGANVLTF,TGTGCCAGCTCACCACCGGGACAGATCTCTGGGGCCAACGTCCTGACTTTC,TRBV18,TRBJ2-6,-,TRBD1
CASSRGTGFKETQYF,TGTGCCAGCTCACGGGGGACAGGATTCAAAGAGACCCAGTACTTC,TRBV18,TRBJ2-5,few,TRBD1
CASSYTTGGGNTIYF,TGTGCCAGCAGCTATACTACAGGGGGCGGAAACACCATATATTTT,TRBV6-5,TRBJ1-3,-,TRBD1
CASTKAGVNTGELFF,TGTGCCAGTACCAAAGCGGGTGTGAACACCGGGGAGCTGTTTTTT,TRBV19,TRBJ2-2,-,-
CASSPIPGGSGDGYTF,TGTGCCAGCAGCCCCATTCCTGGGGGTTCGGGGGACGGCTACACCTTC,TRBV4-2,TRBJ1-2,-,-
CASSPRDRVNTEAFF,TGTGCCAGCAGTCCTAGGGACAGGGTGAACACTGAAGCTTTCTTT,TRBV27,TRBJ1-1,-,TRBD1
CAWGRQGQEYSNQPQHF,TGTGCCTGGGGTAGGCAGGGACAGGAATATAGCAATCAGCCCCAGCATTTT,TRBV30,TRBJ1-5,-,TRBD1
CAWSQMAGNGGYTF,TGTGCCTGGAGCCAAATGGCGGGAAATGGTGGCTACACCTTC,TRBV30,TRBJ1-2,-,-
CATSRDRGIPGDYEQYF,TGTGCCACCAGCAGAGATCGAGGAATTCCGGGAGACTACGAGCAGTACTTC,TRBV15,TRBJ2-7,-,-
CASGQKIDGYTF,TGTGCCAGCGGACAGAAAATCGATGGCTACACCTTC,TRBV2,TRBJ1-2,-,-
CASSLLRDSRDDEQYF,TGCGCCAGCAGCTTACTCCGGGACAGCCGTGATGACGAGCAGTACTTC,TRBV5-1,TRBJ2-7,-,TRBD1
CASSPADNEQFF,TGTGCCAGCTCACCGGCCGACAATGAGCAGTTCTTC,TRBV18,TRBJ2-1,-,-
CASRPAGNRDNEQFF,TGTGCCAGCAGACCTGCCGGGAACAGAGACAATGAGCAGTTCTTC,TRBV7-3,TRBJ2-1,-,-
CASSVTGHHTQYF,TGTGCCAGCAGTGTAACAGGGCACCATACGCAGTATTTT,TRBV25-1,TRBJ2-3,-,-
CASSQGLGSTDTQYF,TGCGCCAGCAGCCAAGGACTAGGGAGCACAGATACGCAGTATTTT,TRBV4-1,TRBJ2-3,few,-
CAKNNNQHEAFF,TGCGCCAAGAACAACAACCAACATGAAGCTTTCTTT,TRBV5-1,TRBJ1-1,-,-
CASSPPGQGARNEQFF,TGTGCCAGCTCACCACCAGGACAGGGGGCGCGGAATGAGCAGTTCTTC,TRBV18,TRBJ2-1,-,TRBD1
CASGLVRVSGQGGSQPQHF,TGTGCTAGTGGTTTGGTCAGGGTCTCCGGACAGGGAGGGAGTCAGCCCCAGCATTTT,TRBV12-5,TRBJ1-5,-,TRBD1
CASSWGVNTEAFF,TGTGCCAGCTCCTGGGGGGTGAACACTGAAGCTTTCTTT,TRBV18,TRBJ1-1,-,-
CASSTTGTGELFF,TGTGCCAGCAGCACCACCGGGACAGGGGAGCTGTTTTTT,TRBV7-9,TRBJ2-2,-,-
CASSQLAGGYNEQFF,TGTGCCAGCAGTCAGCTAGCGGGAGGGTACAATGAGCAGTTCTTC,TRBV27,TRBJ2-1,-,TRBD2
CASSFDPGGHNEQFF,TGTGCCAGCAGCTTCGACCCGGGGGGACACAATGAGCAGTTCTTC,TRBV5-4,TRBJ2-1,-,TRBD2
CASSKPERDPFYEQYF,TGTGCCAGCAGCAAGCCGGAGCGGGACCCTTTTTACGAGCAGTACTTC,TRBV11-2,TRBJ2-7,-,TRBD2
CASSLWNSGGMNTEAFF,TGTGCCAGCAGTTTATGGAATTCGGGGGGTATGAACACTGAAGCTTTCTTT,TRBV27,TRBJ1-1,-,-
CASSFFITGDTEAFF,TGTGCCAGCAGCTTTTTCATAACCGGGGACACTGAAGCTTTCTTT,TRBV5-6,TRBJ1-1,-,-
CANAPSGTVTNEQFF,TGTGCCAACGCCCCTAGCGGGACGGTCACAAATGAGCAGTTCTTC,TRBV2,TRBJ2-1,-,TRBD2
CASRTLDRETSSTIYF,TGTGCCAGCAGAACCCTAGACAGGGAAACTAGTTCCACCATATATTTT,TRBV2,TRBJ1-3,-,TRBD1
CASIPGQGYGYTF,TGTGCCAGCATACCGGGACAGGGGTATGGCTACACCTTC,TRBV6-5,TRBJ1-2,-,TRBD1
CASSPQGATYQPQHF,TGTGCCAGCAGCCCCCAGGGGGCGACCTACCAGCCCCAGCATTTT,TRBV27,TRBJ1-5,few,TRBD1
CASSLRQGTQETQYF,TGTGCCAGCAGCTTGAGACAGGGGACCCAAGAGACCCAGTACTTC,TRBV7-9,TRBJ2-5,-,TRBD1
CSGQQGVEQYF,TGCAGCGGCCAACAGGGGGTCGAGCAGTACTTC,TRBV29-1,TRBJ2-7,-,TRBD1
CATSRERQDLYEQYF,TGTGCCACCAGCAGAGAAAGACAGGACCTCTACGAGCAGTACTTC,TRBV15,TRBJ2-7,-,-
CASSSPGTSGNEQFF,TGTGCCAGCAGCTCACCTGGGACTAGCGGGAACGAGCAGTTCTTC,TRBV7-9,TRBJ2-1,-,TRBD2
CASSLSSLTINTIYF,TGTGCCAGCAGCTTATCGAGCCTAACCATAAACACCATATATTTT,TRBV7-6,TRBJ1-3,-,-
CASSPRRGTEAFF,TGTGCCAGCAGCCCCCGGCGGGGGACTGAAGCTTTCTTT,TRBV12-3/TRBV12-4,TRBJ1-1,-,-
CAWRGGQPNQPQHF,TGTGCCTGGAGAGGGGGCCAGCCCAATCAGCCCCAGCATTTT,TRBV30,TRBJ1-5,-,TRBD1
CAWSGSSGSYEQYF,TGTGCCTGGAGTGGCTCTAGCGGGAGTTACGAGCAGTACTTC,TRBV30,TRBJ2-7,-,TRBD2
CASSTGLAGGGDEQFF,TGTGCCAGCAGCACGGGACTAGCGGGAGGTGGCGATGAGCAGTTCTTC,TRBV21-1,TRBJ2-1,-,-
CASSLRTGNQPQHF,TGTGCCAGCAGCTTGAGGACAGGGAACCAGCCCCAGCATTTT,TRBV13,TRBJ1-5,-,TRBD1
CASSTATSGSGTGELFF,TGTGCCAGCAGCACGGCGACTAGCGGGAGTGGCACCGGGGAGCTGTTTTTT,TRBV21-1,TRBJ2-2,once,-
CASRNRGSTEAFF,TGTGCCAGTAGAAACAGGGGTTCAACTGAAGCTTTCTTT,TRBV19,TRBJ1-1,-,TRBD1
CASSLVPRDGQPQHF,TGCGCCAGCAGCTTGGTACCCAGGGATGGCCAGCCCCAGCATTTT,TRBV5-1,TRBJ1-5,-,-
CASSLGQGRNQPQHF,TGCGCCAGCAGCTTGGGACAGGGAAGGAACCAGCCCCAGCATTTT,TRBV5-1,TRBJ1-5,-,TRBD1
CASRGQENSGNTIYF,TGCGCCAGCAGAGGTCAGGAAAACTCTGGAAACACCATATATTTT,TRBV5-1,TRBJ1-3,-,-
CASSIDTGDRGRQFF,TGTGCCAGTAGTATAGATACCGGGGACAGGGGAAGGCAGTTCTTC,TRBV19,TRBJ2-1,-,TRBD1
CAWSVLAGTYEQYF,TGTGCCTGGAGTGTTCTAGCGGGGACCTACGAGCAGTACTTC,TRBV30,TRBJ2-7,-,TRBD2
CASSVAGLGTANTGELFF,TGTGCCAGCAGCGTAGCGGGACTAGGGACCGCGAACACCGGGGAGCTGTTTTTT,TRBV9,TRBJ2-2,once,TRBD2
CASKVEGQAYSPLHF,TGTGCCAGCAAGGTCGAGGGACAGGCCTATTCACCCCTCCACTTT,TRBV2,TRBJ1-6,few,TRBD1
CASSRRVSGELFF,TGTGCCAGCAGTCGGAGGGTTTCCGGGGAGCTGTTTTTT,TRBV6-5,TRBJ2-2,-,-
CATSRDLTGEFNQPQHF,TGTGCCACCAGCAGAGATTTGACAGGGGAGTTCAATCAGCCCCAGCATTTT,TRBV15,TRBJ1-5,-,TRBD1